A single sample is the source of the 18 T cell receptor beta chains below, sequenced in a study of T cell responses to AZD1222 COVID-19 vaccine. The table came from immunoSEQ multiplex PCR; TCRdb's copy has only in-frame clones and leaves some out. The sample holds over 85,000 clones; around 89% are singletons and the top ten take under 8.5%. The sequenced sample was peripheral blood, obtained on day 0 of AZD1222 vaccination. These receptors all come from an adult in good health.

The gene calls are TRBV19 and TRBJ1-2, with 9 bases identical to TRBD1. The CDR3 length is 15 residues. Trimming removed 7 bases from V and 7 bases from J; junction bases left unmatched: 13. Germline V gene lookup returns CDR1 LNHDA and CDR2 SQIVND (reference sequence). The CDR3 DNA reads as TGTGCCAGTAATGAAGGGACAGGGAGGTTTCGTGGCTACACCTTC. Protein sequence: CASNEGTGRFRGYTF. Full variable domain (outside the CDR3, taken from reference TRBV19 and TRBJ1-2): DGGITQSPKYLFRKEGQNVTLSCEQNLNHDAMYWYRQDPGQGLRLIYYSQIVNDFQKGDIAEGYSVSREKKESFPLTVTSAQKNPTAFYLCASNEGTGRFRGYTFGSGTRLTVV.

The V gene is TRBV7-2, the J gene TRBJ2-2; 10 bases map to TRBD2. The V gene end was trimmed by 4 bases and the J gene end by 7 bases; junction bases not matched to a gene: 15. In germline, CDR1 is SGHTA, CDR2 FQGNSA. CDR3 length equals 18 residues. Here the CDR3 reads CASSSPARAGGPGGELFF. In DNA form, the CDR3 reads TGTGCCAGCAGCTCCCCCGCCCGAGCGGGAGGGCCGGGCGGGGAGCTGTTTTTT.

The chain couples TRBV19 to TRBJ1-1, with a tentative D call TRBD1 (5 bases). This CDR3 region has 14 residues. Trimming shortened V by 2 bases and J by 1 base, and 8 bases separated the two germline ends. Germline V gene sequence: CDR1 LNHDA, CDR2 SQIVND (reference sequence). The CDR3 region is CASSIQGGNTEAFF. In nucleotides, the CDR3 is TGTGCCAGTAGTATACAGGGAGGGAACACTGAAGCTTTCTTT.

The table lists this clone with a count of one. The chain couples TRBV28 to TRBJ2-1; 7 nucleotides match TRBD1. The trim removed 3 bases at V and 5 bases at J, leaving 13 bases unmatched. CDR3 length: 17 amino acids. Germline V gene lookup returns CDR1 MDHEN and CDR2 SYDVKM. CDR3 sequence reads: CASSLPLNRGKDNEQFF. The CDR3 DNA reads as TGTGCCAGCAGTTTGCCCCTAAACAGGGGAAAGGACAATGAGCAGTTCTTC. The full variable domain, with the rest looked up from reference TRBV28 and TRBJ2-1, is DVKVTQSSRYLVKRTGEKVFLECVQDMDHENMFWYRQDPGLGLRLIYFSYDVKMKEKGDIPEGYSVSREKKERFSLILESASTNQTSMYLCASSLPLNRGKDNEQFFGPGTRLTVL.

This sequence joins TRBV7-9 and TRBJ1-6, with D possibly being TRBD1 (5 bases). This CDR3 is 17 amino acids long. The germline V and J ends were trimmed by 6 bases and 3 bases, with 18 bases remaining between them. CDR1 is SEHNR, CDR2 FQNEAQ, per germline (reference sequence). The CDR3 reads CASSPGGGAGYNSPLHF. CDR3 DNA sequence: TGTGCCAGCAGTCCTGGCGGAGGGGCGGGCTATAATTCACCCCTCCACTTT.

This chain uses TRBV29-1 with TRBJ1-1; D gene unclear. The CDR3 has 12 residues. V was cut by 6 bases and J by 10 bases, with 18 bases left in between. The V gene's germline CDR1 is SQVTM and CDR2 ANQGSEA. The CDR3 nucleotides read TGCAGCGTGTTGGACCGCCCGATCCGAGCTTTCTTT. Amino acid sequence: CSVLDRPIRAFF.

The chain has TRBV7-8 and TRBJ2-3; TRBD2 aligns across 12 bases. Germline values: CDR1 SGHVS, CDR2 FQNEAQ. This CDR3 is built from 14 residues. The V gene end was trimmed by 6 bases and the J gene end by 5 bases; junction bases not matched to a gene: 3. The CDR3 sequence is CASRTLAGGDTQYF. CDR3 nucleotide sequence: TGTGCCAGCAGGACACTAGCGGGGGGAGATACGCAGTATTTT.

The V gene is TRBV7-3, the J gene TRBJ2-3, with 8 nucleotides matching TRBD1. Germline loops: CDR1 SGHTA, CDR2 FQGTGA. The CDR3 extends over 15 amino acids. J was trimmed by 7 bases and V by 1 base; bases with no gene match: 7. This CDR3 is CASSLMGQATNTQYF. The CDR3 DNA reads as TGTGCCAGCAGCTTAATGGGACAGGCCACTAATACGCAGTATTTT.

The genes are TRBV19 and TRBJ2-2; D unresolved. The V gene lost 6 bases and the J gene lost 0 bases, with 11 bases spanning the gap. The germline V gene encodes CDR1 LNHDA and CDR2 SQIVND (reference sequence). There are 15 residues in the CDR3. The CDR3 nucleotides are TGTGCCAGTAGGGGTGTGCGGACGAACACCGGGGAGCTGTTTTTT. This sequence encodes CASRGVRTNTGELFF.

The gene calls are TRBV7-2 and TRBJ2-2, with 7 bases matching TRBD1. Germline-derived CDR1 and CDR2 are SGHTA and FQGNSA. This CDR3 contains 16 residues. With 4 bases clipped from V and 5 bases from J, the junction kept 10 bases outside the gene matches. The CDR3 loop is CASSSPLDRVTGELFF. The CDR3 DNA sequence: TGTGCCAGCAGCTCCCCCCTAGACAGGGTGACCGGGGAGCTGTTTTTT.

The chain joins TRBV6-5 to TRBJ2-4; TRBD2 agrees at 9 bases. The trim removed 2 bases at V and 7 bases at J, leaving 6 bases unmatched. The CDR3 has 15 amino acids. CDR1 is MNHEY and CDR2 is SVGAGI in the germline V gene. The CDR3 DNA sequence: TGTGCCAGCAGTTACGTAGCGGCGGGAGGGAACATTCAGTACTTC. Its protein product is CASSYVAAGGNIQYF.

The CDR3 loop reads CASSGQGFTDTQYF. The CDR3 DNA reads TGTGCCAGCAGTGGGCAGGGGTTTACAGATACGCAGTATTTT. The chain joins TRBV2 to TRBJ2-3, with D maybe TRBD1 (6 bases). Germline CDR1 and CDR2: SNHLY and FYNNEI. The ends were cut back, 4 bases at V and 3 bases at J, with 11 bases in the middle. The CDR3 spans 14 residues.

V usage is TRBV7-9 and J usage is TRBJ1-2; 12 nucleotides agree with TRBD1. V shed 1 base and J 7 bases; nucleotides not matched to a gene: 10. Germline CDR1 and CDR2: SEHNR and FQNEAQ (reference sequence). The CDR3 length is 17 residues. The chain's CDR3 is CASSLVGRGQGAFGYTF. In nucleotides, the CDR3 is TGTGCCAGCAGCTTAGTCGGTAGGGGACAGGGGGCGTTTGGCTACACCTTC.

This chain links TRBV28 with TRBJ2-5; D is uncertain. This CDR3 spans 13 amino acids. Trimming shortened V by 5 bases and J by 1 base, and 8 bases separated the two germline ends. CDR1 and CDR2 (germline): MDHEN, SYDVKM. The CDR3 DNA sequence: TGTGCCAGCAGTCGCCAGAGCCAAGAGACCCAGTACTTC. Protein product: CASSRQSQETQYF.

This rearrangement joins TRBV25-1 to TRBJ1-6; D is possibly TRBD1 (5 bases). The germline V and J ends were trimmed by 6 bases and 4 bases, with 13 bases remaining between them. CDR3 length equals 15 residues. Germline CDR1 MGHDK, CDR2 SYGVNS. The CDR3 nucleotides read TGTGCCAGCAGCGCGAAGACAGCTTATAATTCACCCCTCCACTTT. This gives the protein CASSAKTAYNSPLHF.

The chain joins TRBV11-1 to TRBJ1-3; no clear D gene. The V gene lost 1 base and the J gene lost 7 bases, with 17 bases spanning the gap. In germline, CDR1 is SGHAT, CDR2 FQDESV (reference sequence). This CDR3 is built from 16 residues. DNA for the CDR3: TGTGCCAGCAGCTTAGAGTACGGGGATCGGCGGAACACCATATATTTT. This gives the protein CASSLEYGDRRNTIYF.

This sequence joins TRBV7-3 and TRBJ1-2; D may be TRBD1 (5 bases). CDR3 length equals 14 residues. Trimming left V 3 bases short and J 3 bases short, with 11 bases between. Germline-derived CDR1 and CDR2 are SGHTA and FQGTGA. CDR3: CASSLRGGDYGYTF. In DNA form, the CDR3 reads TGTGCCAGCAGCTTGCGGGGCGGGGACTATGGCTACACCTTC.

The chain carries TRBV28 and TRBJ2-7; TRBD1 matches 12 bases. The V and J ends lost 5 bases and 6 bases, in that order; junction bases with no gene match: 8. From germline, CDR1 is MDHEN and CDR2 SYDVKM. The CDR3 totals 15 residues. CDR3: CASSTPGQGAVEQYF. The CDR3 nucleotides are TGTGCCAGCAGTACCCCGGGACAGGGGGCTGTCGAGCAGTACTTC.